Listed here are 8 T cell receptor beta chains from one sample, sequenced in a study of blood T cell repertoires in COVID-19. The protocol was immunoSEQ multiplex PCR, while the TCRdb copy is restricted to in-frame clones and leaves out a portion. This sample has roughly 250,000 clones, with more than 65% found just once. Sequencing input: peripheral blood. These receptors all stem from a woman aged 40 to 50 with active or convalescent COVID-19.

The J gene is TRBJ2-7, the V gene TRBV28; 8 positions agree with TRBD2. This CDR3 is 14 amino acids long. V shed 6 bases, J shed 2 bases, and the junction held 6 bases outside the gene matches. Germline V lookup: CDR1 MDHEN, CDR2 SYDVKM. CDR3 nucleotides: TGTGCCAGCAGGAATAGCGGGGACGCCTACGAGCAGTACTTC. This sequence encodes CASRNSGDAYEQYF.

For the CDR3, the DNA is TGTGCCAGCAGCCCACTTCCGGGAACCAACCAAGAGACCCAGTACTTC. Its translation is CASSPLPGTNQETQYF. V and J are TRBV9 and TRBJ2-5, with D possibly matching TRBD2 (5 bases). V lost 4 bases and J 0 bases, leaving 16 bases between the germline ends. Germline assignment: CDR1 SGDLS and CDR2 YYNGEE. This CDR3 is 16 amino acids long.

J is TRBJ1-6 and V is TRBV6-8; maybe TRBD1 (5 bases). Germline V gene data show CDR1 as MNHGY and CDR2 as SAAAGT. The CDR3 loop spans 14 amino acids. Trimming cost V 11 bases and J 10 bases, with 21 bases left between them. DNA for the CDR3: TGTGCCCAGCATCCCCACAGGAGGGACTCACCCCTCCACTTT. This codes for CAQHPHRRDSPLHF.

The chain employs TRBV28 and TRBJ1-4, with D tentatively TRBD1 (5 bases). V was clipped by 3 bases and J by 4 bases, with 12 bases between them. The V gene's germline CDR1 is MDHEN and CDR2 SYDVKM. This CDR3 is 15 amino acids long. The CDR3 loop reads CASSLLTDFNEKLFF. The CDR3, as DNA: TGTGCCAGCAGTTTGCTGACAGATTTTAATGAAAAACTGTTTTTT.

J is TRBJ2-2 and V is TRBV7-9, with D possibly TRBD2 on 6 matching bases. With 6 bases removed from V and 1 base from J, the gap between germline ends came to 12 bases. Germline V gene data show CDR1 as SEHNR and CDR2 as FQNEAQ (reference sequence). The CDR3 has 15 residues. DNA of the CDR3: TGTGCCAGCAGGGGACGGGGGATGAACACCGGGGAGCTGTTTTTT. Its protein product is CASRGRGMNTGELFF.

The V call is TRBV6-5, the J call TRBJ1-6, with 8 nucleotides matching TRBD1. This CDR3 comprises 12 residues. Looked up from germline, CDR1 is MNHEY and CDR2 is SVGAGI. The V gene end was trimmed by 10 bases and the J gene end by 6 bases; junction bases not matched to a gene: 2. In nucleotides, the CDR3 is TGTGCCACAGGACAGGGTAATTCACCCCTCCACTTT. The encoded protein is CATGQGNSPLHF.

The chain joins TRBV14 to TRBJ2-7; TRBD1 matches at 8 bases. The CDR3 runs 13 residues. Germline assignment: CDR1 SGHDN and CDR2 FVKESK. The V gene end was trimmed by 4 bases and the J gene end by 3 bases; junction bases not matched to a gene: 2. The CDR3 region has the DNA TGTGCCAGCAGCCGGGACAGGTTCTACGAGCAGTACTTC. Its translation: CASSRDRFYEQYF.

On this clone itself: Other DNA sequences within the sample encode an identical CDR3. This rearrangement joins TRBV5-4 to TRBJ1-1; 7 bases line up with TRBD1. Losses at the gene ends were 0 bases for V and 5 bases for J; bases not matched to a gene: 1. Germline V gene sequence: CDR1 SGHNT, CDR2 YYREEE (reference sequence). The CDR3 has 13 amino acids. For the CDR3, the DNA is TGTGCCAGCAGCTTGGACAGGGGAACTGAAGCTTTCTTT. The encoded protein is CASSLDRGTEAFF.